This T cell receptor beta chain appears in the sequencing data of a study of T cells expressing NK-cell markers. The overall study: It was from sorted CD3+CD56+NKG2C+, CD3+CD56+NKG2C- and CD3+CD56-NKG2C+ T cells that TCR beta repertoires came. Among eight sequenced donors, seven carried HCMV seropositivity while one was seronegative.

On this clonotype: Its cognate antigen is unknown.

The CDR3 is made up of 16 amino acids. Germline V gene data show CDR1 as SGHRS and CDR2 as YFSETQ. Study-wide results and caveats: In several donors, dominant clonotypes made up roughly 25-60.1% of CD3+CD56-NKG2C+ cells.

TCRdb reworked the 5' RACE reads into one entry per CDR3 protein, no DNA. The sample includes roughly 450,000 distinct CDR3 sequences. The gene calls are TRBV5-1 and TRBJ2-7; the D call of TRBD1 rests on TCRdb alone, since no DNA is present to check it. Sequencing used blood T cells: a sorted CD56 or NKG2C T cell subset, CD4+ or CD8+ T cells, or bulk PBMC T cells (not recorded which). The TCR originated in a woman aged 45-59 years in good health. CDR3 protein: CASSLWTGSSKNEQYF. The full variable domain, rest sourced from reference TRBV5-1 and TRBJ2-7, is KAGVTQTPRYLIKTRGQQVTLSCSPISGHRSVSWYQQTPGQGLQFLFEYFSETQRNKGNFPGRFSGRQFSNSRSEMNVSTLELGDSALYLCASSLWTGSSKNEQYFGPGTRLTVT.